The present T cell receptor beta chain was sequenced within a study of OX40 agonist ivuxolimab in advanced cancers. Overall study: Ivuxolimab was administered intravenously to patients at 0.01 to 10 mg/kg every 2 weeks. Partial responses were achieved by three patients, one with hepatocellular carcinoma and two with cutaneous melanoma. General study results and limits: Fewer expanded clones were found on average in CD4+ than in CD8+ T cells. There was clonal expansion of CD4+ and CD8+ blood T cells by week 6 at 0.1 to 3.0 mg/kg.

Generated by immunoSEQ multiplex PCR, the TCRdb table keeps only in-frame clones and is missing some. The table shows approximately 70,000 clones, with around nine tenths occurring only once. Germline CDR1 and CDR2: MNHNS and SASEGT. This CDR3 has 15 amino acids. The V gene end was trimmed by 6 bases and the J gene end by 7 bases; junction bases not matched to a gene: 12. To note about this clone: The target antigen is unknown.

This chain connects TRBV6-1 to TRBJ2-7; the match to TRBD2 covers 10 bases. The clonotype was recovered from an adult with an advanced solid tumor such as melanoma, head and neck, liver or kidney cancer. The specimen comprised CD4+ or CD8+ T cells sorted from blood, sampled in a trial of the OX40 agonist ivuxolimab. This CDR3 is CASRSGTSEIKEQYF. The CDR3 DNA is TGTGCCAGCAGATCCGGGACTAGCGAGATAAAAGAGCAGTACTTC.